This T cell receptor beta chain was captured in a study of cytomegalovirus exposure and HLA in healthy donors. Findings and limits, study-wide: Later work found most CMV-associated TCR beta chains apparently HLA-restricted.

This clone was detected a few times. Its antigen is as yet unknown. The length of the CDR3 is 13 residues. V was shortened by 4 bases and J by 3 bases, with 9 bases between the two germline ends. Looked up from germline, CDR1 is LGHNA and CDR2 is YSLEER. Vbeta (60) and Jbeta (13) primers were used in the PCR. Assay: immunoSEQ multiplex PCR; the TCRdb copy retains only in-frame clones and omits some. The sample carries more than 200,000 clones, over 65% recorded once. This chain connects TRBV4-3 to TRBJ2-5; D is perhaps TRBD1 (5 bases). Source material: PBMCs. The sequence was collected from a man aged 40-50 years in good health and CMV-seronegative. The CDR3 sequence: CASSLRQKETQYF. CDR3 nucleotide sequence: TGCGCCAGCAGCCTCCGACAGAAAGAGACCCAGTACTTC.